This T cell receptor beta chain was retrieved from a study of blood T cells in healthy people across ages. It was with a sample-barcoded 5' primer and a J-beta primer mix that a second PCR of roughly 6 to 12 cycles was run. TCRdb re-derived calls from the 5' RACE reads in MiXCR, one entry per CDR3 protein. The sample consists of hundreds of thousands of distinct CDR3 sequences, 49% of them appearing once. The V gene end was trimmed by 5 bases and the J gene end by 0 bases; junction bases not matched to a gene: 6. This CDR3 contains 16 residues. Sample: blood. This TCR derives from a woman aged 60-75 years in good health. This chain links TRBV12-3 or TRBV12-4 with TRBJ2-2; 7 nucleotides line up with TRBD1. The DNA of the CDR3 is TGTGCCAGCAGTCCGAGGACAGGAGCGAACACCGGGGAGCTGTTTTTT. As protein: CASSPRTGANTGELFF.